This T cell receptor (beta chain) was sequenced in a study of T cell repertoires in aging, cancer and after chemotherapy (dated by TCRdb to the late 2010s). Describing the broader study: Donors spanned six age groups from 30 or younger to 70 or older, with at least three individuals per group. In the solid tumor group, the paired samples taken before and after chemotherapy came from patients with brain tumors (glioblastoma) who were receiving therapy based on temozolomide. The full dataset contained approximately 9.6 million TCR reads. The study profiled peripheral blood TCR beta repertoires from healthy donors and cancer patients to examine immunoaging and T cell reconstitution after chemotherapy. Alongside approximately 95 healthy donors serving as a reference group, the cohort included approximately 210 cancer patients, of whom roughly 92 had hematological cancers and 124 had solid cancers. Findings and caveats that apply to the study as a whole: According to the authors, the repertoire data do not allow conclusions to be drawn about immunological memory after chemotherapy. In healthy donors, the decline in TCR diversity with age was mainly explained by loss of richness, whereas in cancer patients loss of evenness was also found to contribute. Compared with age-matched healthy donors, untreated patients with either hematological or solid cancers had significantly lower TCR diversity in the blood along with higher clonality. In both cancer cohorts, median generation probability rose over the chemotherapy interval, which suggests that the repertoire was reconstituted through rebound thymic output.

Multiplex touch-down PCR with a mixed TRB-A/B primer pool was used to amplify rearranged TRB sequences covering the V, D and J segments. Illumina adapters and sample indices were added to the amplicons in two consecutive PCR reactions performed with Phusion HS II polymerase. Amplicons were gel-purified using the NucleoSpin Gel and PCR Clean-up kit and were subsequently checked with Qubit and an Agilent 2100 Bioanalyzer. Sequencing of the libraries was done on an Illumina MiSeq with paired-end, single-indexed 600-cycle runs. The original pipeline was this. TRB sequences were processed with MiXCR versions 2.12 and 3.0.5. Each unique CDR3 nucleotide sequence was treated as one clone, and only productive sequences with two or more reads were kept. The repertoire metrics were Shannon diversity, evenness, clonality (defined as one minus evenness), and alpha-parameterized diversity profiles covering alpha 0 to 5. The IGoR algorithm was used to calculate generation probabilities of clones in the paired pre- and post-chemotherapy samples. In-frame beta chains were kept once TCRdb had trimmed the public reads at Q25 with fastp and called clones with MiXCR. A single entry per CDR3 protein holds the most common genes and DNA from its merged rows. V and J calls and clone size were set by TCRdb, not the authors. The sample profile shows more than 1,500 distinct CDR3 sequences; around 25% of them were found once. Jointly, the top ten make up around two thirds of the sample.

Via the germline V gene (reference sequence), CDR1 is DFQATT and CDR2 SNEGSKA. From the cysteine through the phenylalanine, the CDR3 covers 13 amino acids. Of all the DNA, just the CDR3 is kept, 39 bases in frame from base 1. V drops 0 bases and J drops 5 bases, leaving 8 bases in between. Comments on this clonotype: No cognate antigen has been identified for it. Base qualities are not provided; no much larger clone lies one nucleotide away.

Genomic DNA extracted from peripheral blood, rather than sorted cells or RNA, was used as the source for amplification of TCR beta rearrangements. The sequence was obtained from a human donor with a solid tumor. The chain is assembled from TRBV20-1 and TRBJ2-1; the D gene lacks a confident call. Sequenced material: blood. The CDR3 protein: CSARDLVHNEQFF. The nucleotides read TGCAGTGCTAGAGATCTTGTCCACAATGAGCAGTTCTTC.